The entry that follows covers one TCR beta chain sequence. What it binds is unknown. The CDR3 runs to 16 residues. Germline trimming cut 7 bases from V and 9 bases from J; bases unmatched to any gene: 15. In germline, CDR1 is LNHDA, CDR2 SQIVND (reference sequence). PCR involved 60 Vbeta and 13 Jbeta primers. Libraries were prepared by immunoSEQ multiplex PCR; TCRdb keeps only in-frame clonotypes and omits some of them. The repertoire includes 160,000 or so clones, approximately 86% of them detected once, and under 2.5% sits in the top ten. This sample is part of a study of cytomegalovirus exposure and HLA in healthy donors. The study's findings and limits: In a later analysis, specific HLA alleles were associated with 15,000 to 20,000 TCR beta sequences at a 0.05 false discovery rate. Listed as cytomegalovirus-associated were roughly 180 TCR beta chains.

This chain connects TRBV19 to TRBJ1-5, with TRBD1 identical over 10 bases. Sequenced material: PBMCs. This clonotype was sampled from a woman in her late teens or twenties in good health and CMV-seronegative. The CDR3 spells CASNPRGQGRSTPQHF. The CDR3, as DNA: TGTGCCAGTAACCCCAGGGGACAGGGGAGATCAACGCCCCAGCATTTT.